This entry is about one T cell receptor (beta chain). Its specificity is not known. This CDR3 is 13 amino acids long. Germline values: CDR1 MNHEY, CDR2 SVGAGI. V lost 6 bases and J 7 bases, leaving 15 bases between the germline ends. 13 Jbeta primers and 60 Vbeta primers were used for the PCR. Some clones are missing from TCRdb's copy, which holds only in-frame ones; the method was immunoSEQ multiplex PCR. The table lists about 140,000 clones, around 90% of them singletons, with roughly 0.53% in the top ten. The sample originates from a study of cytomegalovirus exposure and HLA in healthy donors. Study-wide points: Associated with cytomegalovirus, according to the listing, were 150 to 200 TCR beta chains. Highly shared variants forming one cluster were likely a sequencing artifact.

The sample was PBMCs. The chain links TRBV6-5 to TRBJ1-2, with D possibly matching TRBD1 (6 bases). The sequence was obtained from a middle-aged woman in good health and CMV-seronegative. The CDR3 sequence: CASRPTGLFGYTF. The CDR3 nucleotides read TGTGCCAGCAGACCCACAGGGTTGTTTGGCTACACCTTC.